This TCR beta chain was identified in a study of shared clonotypes between healthy human individuals. Study outcomes and limitations: Rarefaction revealed incomplete sorted-subset sequencing despite large depth. Having only a few donors restricted how much genetic and exposure-history diversity was captured.

Negatively enriched CD4+ T cells were divided by CD45RA into naive and memory. Germline loops: CDR1 SGHKS, CDR2 YYEKEE (reference sequence). V lost 0 bases, J lost 9 bases, and 13 bases lay in between. The CDR3 loop spans 14 amino acids. A word on this clone: The antigen is not known. A much larger clone lies one base from this, so it may be a read error. The sample holds other DNA sequences that translate to the same CDR3.

The authors split each subset's genomic DNA evenly across several immunoSEQ plates. Libraries were prepared by immunoSEQ multiplex PCR; TCRdb keeps only in-frame clonotypes and omits some of them. The table includes fewer than 1.4 million clones, approximately 78% detected once. The receptor comes from a man aged 18 to 29 in good health. Some clones in this sample may be carry-over from other donors' samples. The sample taken for sequencing was memory CD4+ T cells from PBMCs. The subset is: CD45RA-negative fraction. V usage is TRBV5-5 and J usage is TRBJ2-4; D unresolved. The CDR3 loop reads CASSLVSGDGIQYF. CDR3 nucleotides: TGTGCCAGCAGCTTGGTTTCGGGCGACGGCATTCAGTACTTC.